Sequencing of this T cell receptor (beta chain) was carried out in a study of shared clonotypes between healthy human individuals. The CDR3 spans 15 residues. Germline CDR1 and CDR2: MGHRA and YSYEKL. With 0 bases removed from V and 0 bases from J, the gap between germline ends came to 6 bases. The count of this clone is one. Here immunoSEQ multiplex PCR was the method, and the copy in TCRdb shows in-frame clones only, minus some. The table lists roughly 2.4 million clones, more than 90% of them singletons. The chain links TRBV4-1 to TRBJ2-1; D gene uncertain. Source material: naive CD4+ T cells sorted from blood. The subset: CD45RA+ positively selected. This TCR derives from a man aged 18 to 29 in good health. CDR3 protein: CASSQDGGSYNEQFF. The CDR3 DNA is TGCGCCAGCAGCCAAGACGGTGGCTCCTACAATGAGCAGTTCTTC.